The text below deals with one TCR beta chain. These data originate in a study of T cells in localized non-small cell lung cancer. Between the trimmed V and J ends, which lost 6 bases and 10 bases, there was a span of 12 bases. This CDR3 contains 12 residues. Germline V lookup: CDR1 MDHEN, CDR2 SYDVKM. Clones were read by immunoSEQ multiplex PCR, and TCRdb kept only the in-frame ones, dropping some. The data contain about 26,000 clones, approximately 90% of them singletons. This TCR came from a female donor at least 60 years old with stage II squamous cell lung carcinoma. V and J are TRBV28 and TRBJ1-4; D unresolved. The sample consisted of peripheral blood, taken before any cancer treatment. CDR3 coding DNA: TGTGCCAGCAGGGGCCCGGTGGGAAAACTGTTTTTT. It translates to CASRGPVGKLFF.